In this sample, the clone carrying this T cell receptor (beta chain) turned up once. The data originate from a study of blood T cell repertoires in COVID-19. In the study overall: Researchers got acute and convalescent COVID-19 samples from the United States, Italy and Spain. In each case, the material was cDNA or gDNA derived from T cells, B-cell-depleted T cells, or PBMCs.

V shed 5 bases and J shed 3 bases, with 8 bases lying between them. The CDR3 loop spans 13 amino acids. Germline V gene sequence: CDR1 MNHEY, CDR2 SMNVEV (reference sequence). Original processing notes: The authors estimated nucleated cell counts from reference gene primer amplification. The protocol was immunoSEQ multiplex PCR, while the TCRdb copy is restricted to in-frame clones and leaves out a portion. V and J calls and clone size are those listed in that table; D and trimming were worked out from the DNA. The sample records about 180,000 clones, less than 85% being singletons. The source material was peripheral blood. The TCR sequence derives from a woman aged 80 or older with active or convalescent COVID-19. The V and J genes are TRBV27 and TRBJ1-3, with a possible D match to TRBD1 (5 bases). This CDR3 is CASSARVGNTIYF. The CDR3 nucleotides are TGTGCCAGCAGTGCCAGGGTTGGAAACACCATATATTTT.